The rows below give T cell receptor beta chains drawn from one sample of a study of T cells in Graves' hyperthyroidism and ophthalmopathy. MiXCR, run by TCRdb on the multiplex PCR reads, gives a single entry per CDR3 protein. The profile shows a few hundred thousand distinct CDR3 sequences, roughly 13% of them singletons. The sequencing input was blood. The receptors derive from a woman aged 18-35 years with Graves' hyperthyroidism. The CDR3 runs from the conserved cysteine through the conserved F or W. Fields, in order: D gene, V gene, J gene, CDR3 protein. D genes are given only for firm matches.

d_call: NA
v_call: TRBV7-9
j_call: TRBJ1-4
cdr3_aa: CASSLDRGTNEKLFF

d_call: TRBD2
v_call: TRBV5-1
j_call: TRBJ2-3
cdr3_aa: CASMAGGPADTQYF

d_call: NA
v_call: TRBV24-1
j_call: TRBJ1-1
cdr3_aa: CATRHGRVGEAFF

d_call: NA
v_call: TRBV27
j_call: TRBJ2-1
cdr3_aa: CASSGGRTLLQEQFF

d_call: NA
v_call: TRBV27
j_call: TRBJ2-1
cdr3_aa: CASSLSPASSYNEQFF

d_call: NA
v_call: TRBV15
j_call: TRBJ2-3
cdr3_aa: CATSVGLRDTQYF

d_call: NA
v_call: TRBV18
j_call: TRBJ2-3
cdr3_aa: CASSLQDTQYF

d_call: TRBD1
v_call: TRBV30
j_call: TRBJ2-1
cdr3_aa: CAWSAGTGSFNEQFF

d_call: NA
v_call: TRBV12-3/TRBV12-4
j_call: TRBJ1-5
cdr3_aa: CASSYSLNQPQHF

d_call: NA
v_call: TRBV28
j_call: TRBJ1-4
cdr3_aa: CASSLPTVINEKLFF

d_call: TRBD2
v_call: TRBV27
j_call: TRBJ2-1
cdr3_aa: CASRGLALINEQFF

d_call: NA
v_call: TRBV27
j_call: TRBJ2-5
cdr3_aa: CASSLSSGVGTQYF

d_call: TRBD2
v_call: TRBV12-3/TRBV12-4
j_call: TRBJ2-5
cdr3_aa: CASSTLASGRAQETQYF